These 13 T cell receptor beta chains came from one sample sequenced in a study of blood T cell repertoires in COVID-19. Using immunoSEQ multiplex PCR, the repertoire was profiled, and TCRdb retains in-frame clones only, with some absent. The repertoire includes about 150,000 clones, less than 95% of them detected once, and approximately 0.59% sits in the top ten. Sequenced sample: peripheral blood. The receptors here all came from a man aged 50 or older with acute or convalescent COVID-19.

This chain links TRBV11-2 with TRBJ1-1; a possible D gene is TRBD1 (5 bases). Deletions cut 1 base from V and 5 bases from J, with 14 bases between. The CDR3 consists of 15 residues. CDR1 and CDR2 from the germline V gene are SGHAT and FQNNGV. The CDR3 loop is CASSLAAGEGTEAFF. CDR3 nucleotides: TGTGCCAGCAGCTTAGCCGCGGGGGAGGGGACTGAAGCTTTCTTT. Together with reference TRBV11-2 and TRBJ1-1, the CDR3 gives the full variable domain: EAGVAQSPRYKIIEKRQSVAFWCNPISGHATLYWYQQILGQGPKLLIQFQNNGVVDDSQLPKDRFSAERLKGVDSTLKIQPAKLEDSAVYLCASSLAAGEGTEAFFGQGTRLTVV.

V gene TRBV5-1 combines with J gene TRBJ1-6; 8 bases fit TRBD1. The CDR3 contains 15 residues. CDR1 and CDR2 from the germline V gene are SGHRS and YFSETQ. Trimming at V came to 4 bases and at J to 5 bases, leaving 5 bases not matched to a gene. CDR3: CASSLWGQDNSPLHF. The CDR3, as DNA: TGCGCCAGCAGCCTGTGGGGACAGGATAATTCACCCCTCCACTTT.

This chain connects TRBV4-1 to TRBJ2-2; possible D gene TRBD2, 6 bases. The CDR3 contains 15 residues. Trimming removed 2 bases from V and 5 bases from J, with 12 bases in between. The germline V gene encodes CDR1 MGHRA and CDR2 YSYEKL. DNA for the CDR3: TGCGCCAGCAGCCAAAGTGGGGCGGGGACCGGGGAGCTGTTTTTT. Its translation is CASSQSGAGTGELFF.

This rearrangement joins TRBV6-4 to TRBJ2-1, with D hard to call. There are 12 residues in the CDR3. The germline V gene has CDR1 MRHNA and CDR2 SNTAGT. Trimming removed 3 bases at V and 4 bases at J, with 4 bases between. Here the CDR3 reads CASSDLYNEQFF. The CDR3 DNA reads TGTGCCAGCAGTGATTTATACAATGAGCAGTTCTTC.

V usage is TRBV7-3 and J usage is TRBJ2-2; TRBD2 matches at 8 bases. V shed 3 bases, J shed 1 base, and the junction held 4 bases outside the gene matches. The germline gives CDR1 SGHTA, CDR2 FQGTGA. This CDR3 region has 16 residues. The CDR3 coding sequence is TGTGCCAGCAGCTTGGCGGGGGGCCGGAACACCGGGGAGCTGTTTTTT. Translation gives CASSLAGGRNTGELFF. Using reference TRBV7-3 and TRBJ2-2 for the parts outside the CDR3, the full variable domain is GAGVSQTPSNKVTEKGKYVELRCDPISGHTALYWYRQSLGQGPEFLIYFQGTGAADDSGLPNDRFFAVRPEGSVSTLKIQRTERGDSAVYLCASSLAGGRNTGELFFGEGSRLTVL.

The chain recombines TRBV6-2 or TRBV6-3 with TRBJ2-3, with a possible D match to TRBD1 (6 bases). V was cut by 6 bases and J by 3 bases, with 13 bases left in between. Germline V gene sequence: CDR1 MNHEY, CDR2 SVGEGT. The CDR3 is 14 residues long. The CDR3 protein is CASSRRQGTDTQYF. Written as DNA, the CDR3 is TGTGCCAGCAGCCGCCGCCAGGGGACAGATACGCAGTATTTT.

The genes are TRBV29-1 and TRBJ1-1; D might be TRBD1 (5 bases). Germline CDR1 is SQVTM and CDR2 is ANQGSEA. Deletions cut 6 bases from V and 5 bases from J, with 16 bases between. The CDR3 covers 13 residues. CDR3 coding DNA: TGCAGCGTCAGGACATCGACTGGGACTGAAGCTTTCTTT. It is translated as CSVRTSTGTEAFF.

This chain uses TRBV15 with TRBJ2-3; 7 bases match TRBD1. Germline assignment: CDR1 LNHNV and CDR2 YYDKDF (reference sequence). The CDR3 is made up of 14 amino acids. V lost 4 bases to trimming and J lost 6 bases; unmatched junction nucleotides: 7. CDR3 sequence: CATSTFRDSDTQYF. The CDR3, as DNA: TGTGCCACCAGCACTTTCCGGGACAGTGATACGCAGTATTTT.

Only one count was recorded for this clone. The rearrangement uses TRBV6-5 and TRBJ1-6; 7 nucleotides align to TRBD1. CDR1 and CDR2 (germline): MNHEY, SVGAGI. This CDR3 contains 15 residues. Unmatched junction bases numbered 9, after V lost 6 bases and J lost 7 bases. CDR3 protein: CASRPSLTGNSPLHF. Here the CDR3 DNA reads TGTGCCAGCAGACCATCTTTGACAGGGAATTCACCCCTCCACTTT.

The sample holds one count of this clone. The same CDR3 is also encoded by other DNA sequences in this sample. V usage is TRBV6-6 and J usage is TRBJ1-3; TRBD1 agrees at 8 bases. The length of the CDR3 is 13 residues. V was clipped by 7 bases and J by 2 bases; unmatched bases: 1. Germline CDR1 and CDR2: MNHNY and SVGAGI (reference sequence). The CDR3 DNA is TGTGCCAGCAAACAGGGGGCTGGAAACACCATATATTTT. Translating gives CASKQGAGNTIYF.

V is TRBV28 and J is TRBJ2-5, with D possibly being TRBD1 (5 bases). Germline V gene sequence: CDR1 MDHEN, CDR2 SYDVKM. Trimming pared 2 bases from V and 0 bases from J, leaving 10 bases between. The CDR3 runs 15 residues. The chain's CDR3 is CASSLPQANQETQYF. For the CDR3, the DNA is TGTGCCAGCAGTTTACCACAGGCAAACCAAGAGACCCAGTACTTC.

The V call is TRBV28, the J call TRBJ2-7; D is undetermined. The V gene lost 2 bases and the J gene lost 7 bases, with 9 bases spanning the gap. The germline V gene encodes CDR1 MDHEN and CDR2 SYDVKM. The CDR3 runs to 12 residues. CDR3 sequence: CASSLGTREQYF. DNA for the CDR3: TGTGCCAGCAGTTTAGGCACGAGGGAGCAGTACTTC.

The chain uses TRBV10-2 and TRBJ2-7; TRBD2 matches 7 bases. Germline CDR1 WSHSY, CDR2 SAAADI. J was trimmed by 2 bases and V by 10 bases; bases with no gene match: 11. The CDR3 runs 14 residues. The CDR3 loop reads CATFRTSVTYEQYF. CDR3 bases: TGCGCCACGTTTCGTACTAGCGTAACCTACGAGCAGTACTTC.